This T cell receptor beta chain was sequenced in a study of blood T cell repertoires in COVID-19. Between the trimmed V and J ends, which lost 5 bases and 0 bases, there was a span of 19 bases. CDR3 length: 17 amino acids. Looked up from germline, CDR1 is SEHNR and CDR2 is FQNEAQ (reference sequence). Those enrolled, adults aged 18 to 89 years, came from about two dozen US areas. Assay used: immunoSEQ multiplex PCR; TCRdb lists only in-frame clones, some missing. This sample has about 150,000 clones, with 70% to 80% found just once. This receptor was identified in a woman in her seventies in a cohort exposed to, infected with or recovered from COVID-19 (not recorded which). Sequenced input: PBMCs or T cells enriched from blood (not recorded which). The chain couples TRBV7-9 to TRBJ2-5; weak D call: TRBD1 (6 bases). For the CDR3, the DNA is TGTGCCAGCAGCCCCCCCGCGAAGGGGGTGTACCAAGAGACCCAGTACTTC. Amino acid sequence: CASSPPAKGVYQETQYF.